The 28 T cell receptor beta chains below all came from one sample that was sequenced in a study of blood T cells in healthy people across ages. The authors ran a second PCR of roughly 7 to 11 cycles using a sample-barcoded 5' primer and a J-beta primer mix. MiXCR, applied by TCRdb to the 5' RACE reads, yields one record per CDR3 protein. Here the sample spans about 800,000 distinct CDR3 sequences, roughly 64% being singletons. Input material: blood. These receptors were collected from a man aged 30-40 years in good health.

J is TRBJ1-6 and V is TRBV7-2, with D possibly matching TRBD1 (5 bases). The CDR3 runs to 12 residues. Germline assignment: CDR1 SGHTA and CDR2 FQGNSA. V lost 2 bases and J 14 bases, leaving 10 bases between the germline ends. CDR3 DNA sequence: TGTGCCAGCAGCTTATCCAGGGAAGCCCTCCACTTT. Encoded protein: CASSLSREALHF.

This chain connects TRBV29-1 to TRBJ2-4; either TRBD1 or TRBD2 may supply D (5 bases each). Per the germline V gene, CDR1 is SQVTM and CDR2 is ANQGSEA. Trimming cost V 6 bases and J 9 bases, with 15 bases left between them. This CDR3 region has 12 residues. In DNA form, the CDR3 reads TGCAGCGTGGGCCGGGACGAGGGCATTCAGTACTTC. This encodes CSVGRDEGIQYF.

The chain is built from TRBV25-1 and TRBJ2-1, with 11 bases identical to TRBD2. Germline V gene lookup returns CDR1 MGHDK and CDR2 SYGVNS. Losses at the gene ends were 4 bases for V and 13 bases for J; bases not matched to a gene: 12. The CDR3 loop spans 15 amino acids. As DNA, the CDR3 is TGTGCCAGCAGTGCCCCGGGGCCCACTAGCGGGAGACAGTTCTTC. Amino acids: CASSAPGPTSGRQFF.

The V gene is TRBV20-1, the J gene TRBJ2-1; D ambiguous. Trimming removed 3 bases at V and 9 bases at J, with 9 bases between. The CDR3 has 11 residues. Looked up from germline, CDR1 is DFQATT and CDR2 is SNEGSKA (reference sequence). The chain's CDR3 is CSASWVIEQFF. CDR3 nucleotide sequence: TGCAGTGCTAGCTGGGTTATTGAGCAGTTCTTC.

This clonotype was seen only a few times. This chain joins TRBV4-3 and TRBJ2-7, with D unresolved. The DNA end lines up better with TRBJ2-5; the J call may be wrong. The germline gives CDR1 LGHNA, CDR2 YSLEER. There are 15 residues in the CDR3. The chain's CDR3 is CASSQEVGQDGTQYF. For the CDR3, the DNA is TGCGCCAGCAGCCAAGAAGTAGGCCAGGACGGGACCCAGTACTTC.

The gene calls are TRBV12-3 or TRBV12-4 and TRBJ2-1, with TRBD2 identical over 13 bases. The CDR3 covers 14 residues. The junction had 5 bases not matched to a gene; V was cut back by 5 bases and J by 10 bases. DNA for the CDR3: TGTGCCAGCAGTCCCGGACTAGCGGGAGAGGAGCAGTTCTTC. It specifies CASSPGLAGEEQFF.

J is TRBJ2-1 and V is TRBV20-1, with 8 positions matching TRBD1. In germline, CDR1 is DFQATT, CDR2 SNEGSKA (reference sequence). The CDR3 has 13 amino acids. J gave up 10 bases and V 6 bases, and 11 bases lay outside the gene matches. CDR3 residues: CSAPGQGASEQFF. The CDR3 DNA is TGCAGTGCCCCCGGCCAGGGGGCATCCGAGCAGTTCTTC.

The chain recombines TRBV4-3 with TRBJ2-5, with 7 bases matching TRBD1. V was pared by 0 bases and J by 11 bases, with 15 bases of the junction left unmatched. The germline V gene has CDR1 LGHNA and CDR2 YSLEER. The CDR3 loop spans 16 amino acids. The chain's CDR3 is CASSQDGARGYNEQYF. The CDR3 DNA follows: TGCGCCAGCAGCCAAGATGGAGCCAGGGGGTACAATGAGCAGTACTTC.

V gene TRBV28 combines with J gene TRBJ2-2; 10 nucleotides match TRBD2. Germline loops: CDR1 MDHEN, CDR2 SYDVKM. After removal of 3 bases from V and 7 bases from J, the junction contained 8 bases not matched to a gene. The length of the CDR3 is 16 residues. The chain's CDR3 is CASSLGSAGGLGELFF. CDR3 DNA: TGTGCCAGCAGTTTGGGATCAGCGGGAGGGCTCGGGGAGCTGTTTTTT. Full variable domain (missing parts from reference TRBV28 and TRBJ2-2): DVKVTQSSRYLVKRTGEKVFLECVQDMDHENMFWYRQDPGLGLRLIYFSYDVKMKEKGDIPEGYSVSREKKERFSLILESASTNQTSMYLCASSLGSAGGLGELFFGEGSRLTVL.

This clonotype occurred many times. The rearrangement links TRBV6-4 to TRBJ1-2, with 8 bases matching TRBD1. J was trimmed by 2 bases and V by 3 bases; bases with no gene match: 5. The CDR3 has 15 residues. Germline assignment: CDR1 MRHNA and CDR2 SNTAGT. CDR3 bases: TGTGCCAGCAGTGAGACAGGGGAATCCAACTATGGCTACACCTTC. Protein sequence: CASSETGESNYGYTF.

The J gene is TRBJ1-2, the V gene TRBV7-2; no definite D call. The germline V gene encodes CDR1 SGHTA and CDR2 FQGNSA. The CDR3 spans 12 residues. Trimming shortened V by 2 bases and J by 12 bases, and 13 bases separated the two germline ends. The CDR3 loop reads CASSLQAPGNTF. CDR3 sequence (DNA): TGTGCCAGCAGCTTACAGGCCCCTGGAAACACCTTC.

V usage is TRBV15 and J usage is TRBJ1-2; 8 bases align to TRBD1. The CDR3 loop spans 15 amino acids. From germline, CDR1 is LNHNV and CDR2 YYDKDF (reference sequence). The V segment lost 5 bases and the J segment 4 bases; nucleotides outside the gene matches: 9. DNA of the CDR3: TGTGCCACCAGCTCTTATTCCGGGACAGGCTATGGCTACACCTTC. Protein product: CATSSYSGTGYGYTF.

The V call is TRBV20-1, the J call TRBJ1-2; the D is unclear. The CDR3 extends over 13 amino acids. From germline, CDR1 is DFQATT and CDR2 SNEGSKA (reference sequence). V was clipped by 3 bases and J by 3 bases, with 11 bases between them. CDR3: CSARATGYYGYTF. The CDR3 DNA reads TGCAGTGCTAGGGCAACGGGGTACTATGGCTACACCTTC.

The table lists this clonotype with a few counts. The rearrangement uses TRBV18 and TRBJ2-3; D unresolved. CDR3 size: 16 residues. V shed 2 bases and J shed 0 bases, with 12 bases lying between them. Germline CDR1 reads KGHSH; CDR2 reads LQKENI. As DNA, the CDR3 is TGTGCCAGCTCACCAAGGACGGGTACTAGCACAGATACGCAGTATTTT. Translated: CASSPRTGTSTDTQYF.

With regard to this clonotype: One end of the junction fails to match germline, which may point to a read error. The genes are TRBV20-1 and TRBJ1-1; D perhaps matches TRBD1 (6 bases). There are 12 residues in the CDR3. The germline V gene has CDR1 DFQATT and CDR2 SNEGSKA (reference sequence). DNA for the CDR3: TGCAGTGCTAGAGAAAACAGGGAGGAAGTTTTCTTT. Encoded protein: CSARENREEVFF.

V gene TRBV25-1 combines with J gene TRBJ1-2; 7 bases are shared with TRBD1. V trimming: 2 bases; J trimming: 4 bases; junction bases outside the gene matches: 13. Germline V gene sequence: CDR1 MGHDK, CDR2 SYGVNS. The CDR3 contains 17 residues. The DNA for the CDR3 is TGTGCCAGCAGTGAAGATAGCCACAGGGGTTTCGGCTATGGCTACACCTTC. Its protein product is CASSEDSHRGFGYGYTF.

V usage is TRBV4-1 and J usage is TRBJ2-1; 13 bases line up with TRBD2. Germline loops: CDR1 MGHRA, CDR2 YSYEKL. Trimming at V came to 0 bases and at J to 5 bases, leaving 1 base not matched to a gene. This CDR3 contains 16 residues. CDR3 DNA sequence: TGCGCCAGCAGCCAAGAGACTAGCGGGGGGCACAATGAGCAGTTCTTC. This encodes CASSQETSGGHNEQFF.

This clonotype was found a few times. CDR3 in DNA: TGCAGTGCAAGACCTCCCAACAATGAGCAGTTCTTC. Translating it yields CSARPPNNEQFF. J is TRBJ2-1 and V is TRBV20-1; D call uncertain. Germline-derived CDR1 and CDR2 are DFQATT and SNEGSKA (reference sequence). The length of the CDR3 is 12 residues. The V end lost 6 bases, the J end lost 5 bases, and 11 bases lay between the germline ends.

The chain uses TRBV5-1 and TRBJ2-1; D is perhaps TRBD2 (6 bases). With 0 bases removed from V and 2 bases from J, the gap between germline ends came to 18 bases. This CDR3 has 18 amino acids. Germline CDR1 and CDR2: SGHRS and YFSETQ. CDR3 sequence reads: CASSLVPSGPGAYNEQFF. The CDR3 nucleotides read TGCGCCAGCAGCTTGGTTCCGAGCGGACCGGGAGCCTACAATGAGCAGTTCTTC.

The genes are TRBV25-1 and TRBJ2-5; the match to TRBD2 covers 10 bases. CDR3 length: 18 amino acids. The germline CDR1 and CDR2 sequences are MGHDK and SYGVNS. The V and J ends lost 1 base and 4 bases, in that order; junction bases with no gene match: 12. The CDR3 DNA follows: TGTGCCAGCAGTGAATTAGGTCTAGCGGGAGTGTCAGCAGAGACCCAGTACTTC. It codes for CASSELGLAGVSAETQYF. Full variable domain (missing parts from reference TRBV25-1 and TRBJ2-5): EADIYQTPRYLVIGTGKKITLECSQTMGHDKMYWYQQDPGMELHLIHYSYGVNSTEKGDLSSESTVSRIRTEHFPLTLESARPSHTSQYLCASSELGLAGVSAETQYFGPGTRLLVL.

CDR3 protein: CASSPRLVSGGALETQYF. CDR3 bases: TGTGCCAGCAGCCCCCGGTTGGTTAGCGGGGGGGCCTTGGAGACCCAGTACTTC. The V and J genes are TRBV13 and TRBJ2-7, with 11 bases lining up with TRBD2. The J call may be wrong; the DNA end is better matched by TRBJ2-5. Germline lookup yields CDR1 PRHDT and CDR2 FYEKMQ (reference sequence). The CDR3 runs to 18 residues.

The chain combines TRBV6-6 with TRBJ1-1; D is perhaps TRBD1 (6 bases). Trimming stripped 6 bases from V and 5 bases from J, with 10 bases between. CDR1 is MNHNY, CDR2 SVGAGI, per germline (reference sequence). CDR3 length equals 12 residues. The CDR3, as DNA: TGTGCCAGCAGGATGAGGGGGACTGAAGCTTTCTTT. This codes for CASRMRGTEAFF.

V gene TRBV7-2 combines with J gene TRBJ1-1; tentatively, D is TRBD1 (5 bases). The CDR3 runs 14 residues. The V end lost 4 bases, the J end lost 4 bases, and 13 bases lay between the germline ends. Germline V CDR1 and CDR2: SGHTA, FQGNSA. The CDR3 loop reads CASSSVPGGTEAFF. CDR3 in DNA: TGTGCCAGCAGCTCAGTCCCCGGGGGCACTGAAGCTTTCTTT.

This clonotype occurred once. The V and J genes are TRBV6-1 and TRBJ1-2, with no clear D. From germline, CDR1 is MNHNS and CDR2 SASEGT. The V gene lost 8 bases and the J gene lost 5 bases, with 15 bases spanning the gap. The CDR3 is made up of 13 amino acids. The CDR3 spells CASGQEVNYGYTF. DNA for the CDR3: TGTGCCAGCGGGCAGGAGGTAAATTATGGCTACACCTTC.

The chain links TRBV5-1 to TRBJ2-3; D may match TRBD1 or TRBD2 (5 bases each). The CDR3 is 13 amino acids. Between the trimmed V and J ends, which lost 7 bases and 0 bases, there was a span of 9 bases. Germline CDR1 is SGHRS and CDR2 is YFSETQ. The CDR3 DNA reads TGCGCCAGCGGTGGGGGAAGCACAGATACGCAGTATTTT. It is translated as CASGGGSTDTQYF.

The chain is built from TRBV20-1 and TRBJ2-1; D unresolved. Trimming removed 4 bases at V and 8 bases at J, with 15 bases between. Germline CDR1 reads DFQATT; CDR2 reads SNEGSKA (reference sequence). There are 13 residues in the CDR3. In DNA, the CDR3 is TGCAGTGCTAACCCCGAAGCGAGTTATGAGCAGTTCTTC. It is translated as CSANPEASYEQFF.

This clonotype has only a few counts. The chain has TRBV29-1 and TRBJ1-2; D unclear. The germline V gene encodes CDR1 SQVTM and CDR2 ANQGSEA. Deletions cut 5 bases from V and 5 bases from J, with 9 bases between. There are 11 residues in the CDR3. CDR3 sequence: CSVLYDYGYTF. DNA of the CDR3: TGCAGCGTTCTGTACGATTATGGCTACACCTTC. Full variable domain (missing parts from reference TRBV29-1 and TRBJ1-2): SAVISQKPSRDICQRGTSLTIQCQVDSQVTMMFWYRQQPGQSLTLIATANQGSEATYESGFVIDKFPISRPNLTFSTLTVSNMSPEDSSIYLCSVLYDYGYTFGSGTRLTVV.

The CDR3 is CASTRLADEYEQYF. The CDR3, as DNA: TGTGCCAGCACCAGACTAGCGGACGAGTACGAGCAGTACTTC. The chain couples TRBV6-2 or TRBV6-3 to TRBJ2-7; 9 bases agree with TRBD2. Germline lookup yields CDR1 MNHEY and CDR2 SVGEGT. This CDR3 has 14 residues. Trimming cost V 7 bases and J 4 bases; bases outside gene matches: 8.